Described below is a single T cell receptor beta chain sequence and its context. Its antigen is as yet unknown. Produced via immunoSEQ multiplex PCR; TCRdb's table is partial and in-frame only. The sample yields around 9,900 clones, about 95% seen once. This entry is derived from a study of graft-versus-host responses after intestinal transplantation. Study-wide points: Some GvH clones appeared in ileal mucosa or blood before recipient bone marrow.

V lost 6 bases, J lost 0 bases, and 20 bases lay in between. CDR1 is GTSNPN and CDR2 is SVGIG in the germline V gene (reference sequence). The CDR3 consists of 16 residues. The input for sequencing was bone marrow, taken around 500 days after intestinal transplantation. The TCR was taken from a human patient who received an intestinal transplant, so some T cells may come from the graft donor. V gene TRBV30 combines with J gene TRBJ1-1, with D unclear. The CDR3 DNA reads as TGTGCCTGCGTAGGCACCTTACATCCCATGAACACTGAAGCTTTCTTT. It is translated as CACVGTLHPMNTEAFF.